The 21 T cell receptor beta chains below were found in one sample sequenced in a study of T cell responses to AZD1222 COVID-19 vaccine. Some clones are missing from TCRdb's copy, which holds only in-frame ones; the method was immunoSEQ multiplex PCR. The table has around 26,000 clones, approximately 88% seen once. The specimen comprised peripheral blood, sampled 28 days after the second AZD1222 dose. The receptors stem from an adult who received the AZD1222 COVID-19 vaccine.

The chain couples TRBV19 to TRBJ1-1, with 9 bases aligning to TRBD1. The CDR3 has 13 residues. The ends lost 5 bases at V and 10 bases at J; junction bases unmatched: 8. CDR1 is LNHDA and CDR2 is SQIVND in the germline V gene (reference sequence). The CDR3 DNA sequence: TGTGCCAGTAGTGCGGGACAGGGAATCGGAGCTTTCTTT. Protein sequence: CASSAGQGIGAFF. Drawing the rest from reference TRBV19 and TRBJ1-1, the complete variable domain is DGGITQSPKYLFRKEGQNVTLSCEQNLNHDAMYWYRQDPGQGLRLIYYSQIVNDFQKGDIAEGYSVSREKKESFPLTVTSAQKNPTAFYLCASSAGQGIGAFFGQGTRLTVV.

The chain couples TRBV5-1 to TRBJ1-2; 7 bases line up with TRBD1. V was clipped by 4 bases and J by 2 bases; unmatched bases: 8. This CDR3 contains 15 residues. The V gene's germline CDR1 is SGHRS and CDR2 YFSETQ. The DNA for the CDR3 is TGCGCCAGCAGCCCGCCTGACAGGGCAAACTATGGCTACACCTTC. Amino acids: CASSPPDRANYGYTF.

CDR3 sequence: CASSEAGYEQYF. The CDR3 DNA is TGTGCCAGCAGTGAAGCGGGGTACGAGCAGTACTTC. The gene calls are TRBV2 and TRBJ2-7; no clear D gene. The CDR3 length is 12 residues. Germline CDR1 is SNHLY and CDR2 is FYNNEI. V was trimmed by 0 bases and J by 4 bases, leaving 4 bases between them.

The chain is built from TRBV12-3 or TRBV12-4 and TRBJ1-5, with D perhaps matching TRBD1 (5 bases). The ends were cut back, 4 bases at V and 9 bases at J, with 7 bases in the middle. The CDR3 contains 11 residues. The CDR3 DNA reads TGTGCCAGCAGTTCCGGGGGGCCCCAGCATTTT. Amino acids: CASSSGGPQHF.

The rearrangement uses TRBV5-4 and TRBJ2-1; TRBD1 aligns across 7 bases. The CDR3 loop spans 15 amino acids. CDR1 SGHNT and CDR2 YYREEE come from the germline V gene (reference sequence). J lost 0 bases, V lost 4 bases, and 4 bases had no gene match. DNA of the CDR3: TGTGCCAGCAGCGTGGACAGGAGCTCCTACAATGAGCAGTTCTTC. Translation: CASSVDRSSYNEQFF.

The rearrangement links TRBV5-4 to TRBJ2-3, with D hard to call. The CDR3 spans 15 residues. Per germline, CDR1 SGHNT and CDR2 YYREEE (reference sequence). The ends were cut back, 0 bases at V and 4 bases at J, with 12 bases in the middle. The DNA of the CDR3 is TGTGCCAGCAGCTTGGGGCTCACATCCCCAGATACGCAGTATTTT. Translation: CASSLGLTSPDTQYF.

The chain carries TRBV7-2 and TRBJ2-1; TRBD2 matches 10 bases. This CDR3 is built from 17 residues. The V gene's germline CDR1 is SGHTA and CDR2 FQGNSA. The V segment lost 5 bases and the J segment 4 bases; nucleotides outside the gene matches: 11. CDR3 bases: TGTGCCAGCAGCGCCAGAGGACTAGCGGAACCGTACAATGAGCAGTTCTTC. As protein: CASSARGLAEPYNEQFF.

V and J are TRBV19 and TRBJ2-1; perhaps TRBD2 as D (5 bases). Germline V gene lookup returns CDR1 LNHDA and CDR2 SQIVND (reference sequence). Trimming removed 3 bases from V and 0 bases from J, with 12 bases in between. This CDR3 comprises 16 residues. CDR3 sequence: CASSMARGSSYNEQFF. The CDR3 nucleotides read TGTGCCAGTAGTATGGCACGGGGTAGCTCCTACAATGAGCAGTTCTTC.

This clone appeared once. The chain links TRBV5-4 to TRBJ2-1; 8 bases match TRBD2. The CDR3 runs 15 residues. Germline trimming cut 0 bases from V and 7 bases from J; bases unmatched to any gene: 6. Germline V gives CDR1 SGHNT, CDR2 YYREEE (reference sequence). CDR3 in amino acids: CASSLGGGLVNEQFF. DNA for the CDR3: TGTGCCAGCAGCTTGGGGGGGGGACTAGTAAATGAGCAGTTCTTC.

V usage is TRBV6-1 and J usage is TRBJ2-3, with a weak D call TRBD2 (6 bases). V was shortened by 4 bases and J by 2 bases, with 16 bases between the two germline ends. The length of the CDR3 is 16 residues. Germline-derived CDR1 and CDR2 are MNHNS and SASEGT. This CDR3 reads CASSVSGGALTDTQYF. The DNA of the CDR3 is TGTGCCAGCAGTGTTAGTGGCGGGGCCCTCACAGATACGCAGTATTTT.

The chain recombines TRBV11-2 with TRBJ2-3, with 8 bases that match TRBD2. Germline lookup yields CDR1 SGHAT and CDR2 FQNNGV. The CDR3 consists of 16 residues. Trimming took 1 base from V and 2 from J; bases not matched to a gene: 5. CDR3 in DNA: TGTGCCAGCAGCTTAGGGGTAGCGGGACACACAGATACGCAGTATTTT. This gives the protein CASSLGVAGHTDTQYF. The full variable domain, in which reference TRBV11-2 and TRBJ2-3 provide the parts outside the CDR3, is EAGVAQSPRYKIIEKRQSVAFWCNPISGHATLYWYQQILGQGPKLLIQFQNNGVVDDSQLPKDRFSAERLKGVDSTLKIQPAKLEDSAVYLCASSLGVAGHTDTQYFGPGTRLTVL.

With regard to this clone: One junction end disagrees with the germline gene, perhaps due to a read error. The chain carries TRBV7-2 and TRBJ2-3; 10 bases align to TRBD2. The CDR3 runs 18 residues. The germline CDR1 and CDR2 sequences are SGHTA and FQGNSA. For the CDR3, the DNA is TGTGCCAGCAGCTTAGGTTTACGAGCGGGGGGGAGGGCAGATACTCAGTATTTT. Its protein is CASSLGLRAGGRADTQYF.

The chain has TRBV19 and TRBJ2-3, with D possibly matching TRBD2 (6 bases). The germline gives CDR1 LNHDA, CDR2 SQIVND (reference sequence). The CDR3 runs 15 residues. V was clipped by 3 bases and J by 2 bases, with 12 bases between them. The CDR3 DNA is TGTGCCAGTAGTATTCCCGGGACTGCCACAGATACGCAGTATTTT. Translated, it gives CASSIPGTATDTQYF.

The gene calls are TRBV7-2 and TRBJ1-3, with D uncertain. Germline CDR1 is SGHTA and CDR2 is FQGNSA. The CDR3 contains 13 residues. The V end lost 5 bases, the J end lost 2 bases, and 7 bases lay between the germline ends. The CDR3 DNA is TGTGCCAGCAGCGCGGACCCTGGAAACACCATATATTTT. Translated, it gives CASSADPGNTIYF.

In its sample, this clone was seen a few times. The chain employs TRBV7-2 and TRBJ1-3; D possibly corresponds to TRBD1 (6 bases). The CDR3 is made up of 14 amino acids. The V gene's germline CDR1 is SGHTA and CDR2 FQGNSA. V lost 5 bases to trimming and J lost 4 bases, with 12 bases between them. The CDR3 DNA follows: TGTGCCAGCAGCCCCCTGACAGGCGGAAACACCATATATTTT. Translating it yields CASSPLTGGNTIYF.

The rearrangement uses TRBV5-4 and TRBJ2-1; 8 nucleotides agree with TRBD2. The CDR3 contains 14 residues. Trimming at V came to 6 bases and at J to 9 bases, leaving 11 bases not matched to a gene. Germline CDR1 is SGHNT and CDR2 is YYREEE (reference sequence). The CDR3 region has the DNA TGTGCCAGCACCTTCGCGGGGGGTGAAACTGAGCAGTTCTTC. This translates into CASTFAGGETEQFF. The complete variable domain, with remaining parts taken from reference TRBV5-4 and TRBJ2-1, reads ETGVTQSPTHLIKTRGQQVTLRCSSQSGHNTVSWYQQALGQGPQFIFQYYREEENGRGNFPPRFSGLQFPNYSSELNVNALELDDSALYLCASTFAGGETEQFFGPGTRLTVL.

The chain employs TRBV6-2 or TRBV6-3 and TRBJ1-6, with TRBD1 matching over 10 bases. The V segment lost 4 bases and the J segment 6 bases; nucleotides outside the gene matches: 6. The V gene's germline CDR1 is MNHEY and CDR2 SVGEGT. The CDR3 runs 16 residues. CDR3 nucleotide sequence: TGTGCCAGCAGTTGGGACAGGGGAAGGCTTAATTCACCCCTCCACTTT. Its translation: CASSWDRGRLNSPLHF.

V is TRBV10-3 and J is TRBJ1-3; D is unclear. Germline V CDR1 and CDR2: ENHRY, SYGVKD. The CDR3 has 15 residues. Trimming removed 7 bases at V and 0 bases at J, with 13 bases between. The CDR3 is CAITATLSSGNTIYF. The CDR3 DNA reads TGTGCCATCACCGCGACTCTCTCCTCTGGAAACACCATATATTTT.

This chain uses TRBV6-5 with TRBJ2-6; tentative D call: TRBD1 (6 bases). V lost 6 bases to trimming and J lost 0 bases, with 9 bases between them. This CDR3 is 15 amino acids long. CDR1 MNHEY and CDR2 SVGAGI come from the germline V gene. The CDR3 bases are TGTGCCAGCAGCCAGGGGTTCTCTGGGGCCAACGTCCTGACTTTC. Translating it yields CASSQGFSGANVLTF.

The sample holds a few counts of this clone. The genes are TRBV25-1 and TRBJ1-3, with D unresolved. The germline V and J ends were trimmed by 3 bases and 6 bases, with 12 bases remaining between them. This CDR3 has 14 residues. Germline CDR1 reads MGHDK; CDR2 reads SYGVNS. The CDR3 is CASSDGTGANTIYF. CDR3 coding DNA: TGTGCCAGCAGTGACGGCACCGGCGCAAACACCATATATTTT.

This clone has only one observation. The V call is TRBV27, the J call TRBJ2-5; D possibly corresponds to TRBD2 (6 bases). CDR1 and CDR2 (germline): MNHEY, SMNVEV (reference sequence). CDR3 length equals 13 residues. V lost 6 bases and J 5 bases, leaving 13 bases between the germline ends. In DNA form, the CDR3 reads TGTGCCAGCAGGCTAACGGGGAGGGAGACCCAGTACTTC. Translating it yields CASRLTGRETQYF.